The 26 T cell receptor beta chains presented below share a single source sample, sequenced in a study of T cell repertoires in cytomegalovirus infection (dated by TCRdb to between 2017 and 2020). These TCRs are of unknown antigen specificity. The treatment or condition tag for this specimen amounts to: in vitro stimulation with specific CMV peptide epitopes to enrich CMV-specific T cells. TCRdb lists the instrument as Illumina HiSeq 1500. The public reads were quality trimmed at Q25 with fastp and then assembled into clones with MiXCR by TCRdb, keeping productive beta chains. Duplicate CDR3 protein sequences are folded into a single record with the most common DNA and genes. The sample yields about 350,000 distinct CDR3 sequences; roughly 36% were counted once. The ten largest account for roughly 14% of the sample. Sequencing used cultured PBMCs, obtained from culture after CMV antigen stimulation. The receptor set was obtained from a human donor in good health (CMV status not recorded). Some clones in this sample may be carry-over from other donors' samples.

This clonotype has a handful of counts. CDR3 region: CSASGGLTQPQHF. CDR3 bases: TGCAGTGCTAGTGGGGGGTTAACTCAGCCCCAGCATTTT. The chain carries TRBV20-1 and TRBJ1-5; the D gene is possibly TRBD1 (5 bases). The ends were cut back, 3 bases at V and 6 bases at J, with 12 bases in the middle. Germline CDR1 reads DFQATT; CDR2 reads SNEGSKA (reference sequence). This CDR3 is 13 amino acids long.

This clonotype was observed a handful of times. Here the CDR3 DNA reads TGTGCCAGCAGTGCTCCCAGGGCTGAAGCTTTCTTT. Translating gives CASSAPRAEAFF. The chain recombines TRBV6-1 with TRBJ1-1; tentative D call: TRBD1 (5 bases). Germline CDR1 reads MNHNS; CDR2 reads SASEGT. The CDR3 is 12 residues long. The ends were cut back, 4 bases at V and 6 bases at J, with 9 bases in the middle.

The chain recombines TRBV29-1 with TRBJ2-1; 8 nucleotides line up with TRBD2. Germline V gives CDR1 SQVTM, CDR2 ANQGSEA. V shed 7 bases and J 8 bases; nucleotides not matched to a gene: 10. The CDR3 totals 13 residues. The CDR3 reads CSAPGTRYYEQFF. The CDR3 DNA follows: TGCAGCGCGCCCGGGACTAGATATTATGAGCAGTTCTTC.

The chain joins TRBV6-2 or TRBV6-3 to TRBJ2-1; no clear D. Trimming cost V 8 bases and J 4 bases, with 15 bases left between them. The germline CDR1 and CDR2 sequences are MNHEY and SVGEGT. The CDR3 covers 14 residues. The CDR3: CASQRAGVYNEQFF. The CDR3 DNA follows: TGTGCCAGCCAACGGGCAGGAGTTTACAATGAGCAGTTCTTC.

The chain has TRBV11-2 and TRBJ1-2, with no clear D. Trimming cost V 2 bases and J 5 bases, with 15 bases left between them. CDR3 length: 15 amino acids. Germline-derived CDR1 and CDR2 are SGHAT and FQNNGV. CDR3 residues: CASSLTPKGGYGYTF. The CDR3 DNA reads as TGTGCCAGCAGCTTAACACCAAAGGGTGGATATGGCTACACCTTC.

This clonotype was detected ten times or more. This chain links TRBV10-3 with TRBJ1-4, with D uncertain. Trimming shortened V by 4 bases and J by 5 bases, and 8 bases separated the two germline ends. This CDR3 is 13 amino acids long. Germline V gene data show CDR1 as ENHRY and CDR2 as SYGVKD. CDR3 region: CAISAVANEKLFF. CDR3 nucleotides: TGTGCCATCAGTGCAGTCGCCAATGAAAAACTGTTTTTT.

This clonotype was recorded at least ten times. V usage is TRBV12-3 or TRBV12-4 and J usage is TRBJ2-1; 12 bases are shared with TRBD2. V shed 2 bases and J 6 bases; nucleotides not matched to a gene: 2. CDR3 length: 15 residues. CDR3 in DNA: TGTGCCAGCAGTTTAACTAGCGGGAGGTCCAATGAGCAGTTCTTC. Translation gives CASSLTSGRSNEQFF.

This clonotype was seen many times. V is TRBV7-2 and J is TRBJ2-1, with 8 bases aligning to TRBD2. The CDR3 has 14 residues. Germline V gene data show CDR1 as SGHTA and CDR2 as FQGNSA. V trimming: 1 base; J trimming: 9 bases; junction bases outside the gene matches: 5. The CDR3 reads CASSLETSASEQFF. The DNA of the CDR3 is TGTGCCAGCAGCTTAGAGACTAGCGCGAGTGAGCAGTTCTTC.

As DNA, the CDR3 is TGTGCCAGCAGTTACTCCGCGAGGGGCTACGAGCAGTACTTC. This translates into CASSYSARGYEQYF. The gene calls are TRBV6-5 and TRBJ2-7; D might be TRBD1 or TRBD2, each matching 5 bases. The CDR3 runs to 14 residues. V was clipped by 0 bases and J by 3 bases, with 9 bases between them. Germline CDR1 MNHEY, CDR2 SVGAGI.

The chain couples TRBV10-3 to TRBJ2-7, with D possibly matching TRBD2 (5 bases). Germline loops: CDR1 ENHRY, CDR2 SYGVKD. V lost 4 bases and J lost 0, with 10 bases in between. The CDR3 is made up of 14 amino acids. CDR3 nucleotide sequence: TGTGCCATCAGTGTAAGGGAGAGCTCCTACGAGCAGTACGTC. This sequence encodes CAISVRESSYEQYV.

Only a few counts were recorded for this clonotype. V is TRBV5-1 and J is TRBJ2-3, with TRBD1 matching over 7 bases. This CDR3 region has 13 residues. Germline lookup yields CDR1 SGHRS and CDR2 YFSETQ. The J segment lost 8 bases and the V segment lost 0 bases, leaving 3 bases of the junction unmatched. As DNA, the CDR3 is TGCGCCAGCAGCTTGGAGACAGGGTCTACGCAGTATTTT. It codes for CASSLETGSTQYF.

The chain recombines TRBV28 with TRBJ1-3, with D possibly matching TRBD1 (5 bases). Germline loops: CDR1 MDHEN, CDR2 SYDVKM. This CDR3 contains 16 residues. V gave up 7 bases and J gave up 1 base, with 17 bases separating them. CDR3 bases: TGTGCCAGCATCCCTCAGCAGGGTCATTCTGGAAACACCATATATTTT. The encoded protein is CASIPQQGHSGNTIYF.

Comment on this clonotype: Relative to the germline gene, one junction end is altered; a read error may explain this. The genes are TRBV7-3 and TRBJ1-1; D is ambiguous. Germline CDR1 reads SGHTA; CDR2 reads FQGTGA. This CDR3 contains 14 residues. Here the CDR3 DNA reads TGTGCCAGGAGCTTAACCAGGACGAACACTGAAGCTTTCTTT. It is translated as CARSLTRTNTEAFF.

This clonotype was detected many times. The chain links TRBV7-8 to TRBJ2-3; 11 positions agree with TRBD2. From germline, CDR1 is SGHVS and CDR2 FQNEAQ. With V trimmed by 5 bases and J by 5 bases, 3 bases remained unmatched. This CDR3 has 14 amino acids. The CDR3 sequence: CASSIGLAGDTQYF. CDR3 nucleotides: TGTGCCAGCAGCATTGGACTAGCGGGAGATACGCAGTATTTT.

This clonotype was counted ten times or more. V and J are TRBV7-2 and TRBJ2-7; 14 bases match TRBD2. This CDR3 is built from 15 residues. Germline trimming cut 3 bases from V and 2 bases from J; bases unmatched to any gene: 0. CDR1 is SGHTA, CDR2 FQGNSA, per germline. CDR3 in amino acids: CASSLGLAGAYEQYV. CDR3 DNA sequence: TGTGCCAGCAGCTTGGGACTAGCGGGAGCCTACGAGCAGTACGTC.

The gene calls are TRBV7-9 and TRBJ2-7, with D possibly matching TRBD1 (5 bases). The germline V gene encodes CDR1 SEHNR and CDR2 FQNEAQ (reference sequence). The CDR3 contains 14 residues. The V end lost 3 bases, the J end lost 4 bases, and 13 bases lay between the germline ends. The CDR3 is CASSFAAGSYEQYF. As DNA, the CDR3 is TGTGCCAGCAGCTTCGCGGCAGGGTCATACGAGCAGTACTTC.

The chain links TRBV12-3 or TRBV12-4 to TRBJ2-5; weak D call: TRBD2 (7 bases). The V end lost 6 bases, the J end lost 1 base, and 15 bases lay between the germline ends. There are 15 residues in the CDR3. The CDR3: CASRTSGGPQETQYF. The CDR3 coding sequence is TGTGCCAGCAGAACCTCGGGGGGCCCCCAAGAGACCCAGTACTTC.

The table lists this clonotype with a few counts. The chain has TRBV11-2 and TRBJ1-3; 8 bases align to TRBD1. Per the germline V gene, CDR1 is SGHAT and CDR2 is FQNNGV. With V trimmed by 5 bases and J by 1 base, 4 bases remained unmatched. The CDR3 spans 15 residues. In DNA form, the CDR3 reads TGTGCCAGCAGCCCGGGACAGGCATCTGGAAACACCATATATTTT. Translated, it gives CASSPGQASGNTIYF.

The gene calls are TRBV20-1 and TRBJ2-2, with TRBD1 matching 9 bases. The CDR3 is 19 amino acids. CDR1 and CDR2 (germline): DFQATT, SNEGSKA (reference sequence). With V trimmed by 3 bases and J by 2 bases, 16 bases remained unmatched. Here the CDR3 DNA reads TGCAGTGCTAGGGGGTTCGGAACAGGGGGCCTTTCCAACACCGGGGAGCTGTTTTTT. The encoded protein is CSARGFGTGGLSNTGELFF.

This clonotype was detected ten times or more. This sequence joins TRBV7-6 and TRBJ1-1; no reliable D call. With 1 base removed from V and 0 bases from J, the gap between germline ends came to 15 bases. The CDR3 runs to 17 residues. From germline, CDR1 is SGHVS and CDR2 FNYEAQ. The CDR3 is CASSLEREKSLNTEAFF. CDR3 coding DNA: TGTGCCAGCAGCTTAGAGCGGGAAAAGAGCCTGAACACTGAAGCTTTCTTT.

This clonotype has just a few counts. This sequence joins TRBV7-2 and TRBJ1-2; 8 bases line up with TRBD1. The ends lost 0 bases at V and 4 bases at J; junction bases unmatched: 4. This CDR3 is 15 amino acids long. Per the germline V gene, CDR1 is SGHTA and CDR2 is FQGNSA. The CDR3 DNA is TGTGCCAGCAGCTTAGCGAGGGGACAGGTCTATGGCTACACCTTC. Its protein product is CASSLARGQVYGYTF.

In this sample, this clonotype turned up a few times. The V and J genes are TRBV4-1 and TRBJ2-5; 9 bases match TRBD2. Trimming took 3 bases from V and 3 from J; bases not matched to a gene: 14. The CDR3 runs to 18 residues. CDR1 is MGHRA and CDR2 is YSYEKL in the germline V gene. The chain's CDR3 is CASSQFKGGSGSEETQYF. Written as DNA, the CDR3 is TGCGCCAGCAGCCAGTTCAAGGGCGGTAGCGGGAGTGAAGAGACCCAGTACTTC.

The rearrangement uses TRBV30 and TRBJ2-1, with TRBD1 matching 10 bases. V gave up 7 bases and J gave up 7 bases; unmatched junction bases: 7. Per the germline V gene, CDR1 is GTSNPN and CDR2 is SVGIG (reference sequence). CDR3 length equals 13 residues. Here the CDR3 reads CASDRGLRNEQFF. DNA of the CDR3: TGTGCCTCTGACAGGGGGCTGAGAAATGAGCAGTTCTTC.

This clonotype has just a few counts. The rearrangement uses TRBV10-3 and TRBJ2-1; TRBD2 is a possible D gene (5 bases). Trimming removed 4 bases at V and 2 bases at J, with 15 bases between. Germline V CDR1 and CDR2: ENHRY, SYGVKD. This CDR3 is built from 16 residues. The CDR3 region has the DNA TGTGCCATCAGTGCTGTGGGAGAATCCCCCTACAATGAGCAGTTCTTC. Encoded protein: CAISAVGESPYNEQFF.

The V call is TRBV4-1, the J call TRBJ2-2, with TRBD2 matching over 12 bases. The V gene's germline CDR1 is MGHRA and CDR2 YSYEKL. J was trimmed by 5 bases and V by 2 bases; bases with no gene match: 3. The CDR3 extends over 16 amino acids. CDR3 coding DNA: TGCGCCAGCAGCCAATTGACTAGCGGGAGAACCGGGGAGCTGTTTTTT. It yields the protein CASSQLTSGRTGELFF.

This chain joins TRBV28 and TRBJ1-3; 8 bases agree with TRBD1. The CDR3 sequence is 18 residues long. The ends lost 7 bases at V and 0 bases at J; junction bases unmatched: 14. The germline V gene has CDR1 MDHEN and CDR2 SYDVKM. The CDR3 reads CASTFTLTGASSGNTIYF. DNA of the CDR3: TGTGCCAGCACTTTTACTCTGACAGGGGCAAGCTCTGGAAACACCATATATTTT.